This TCR beta chain appears in the sequencing data of a study of T cell repertoires in ileal Crohn's disease. The overall study: Surgery for a complication: stricturing in about 61%, penetrating in about 39%.

Profiled with immunoSEQ multiplex PCR; TCRdb holds only in-frame clones, not every one. The sample contains tens of thousands of clones, around nine tenths of which appear only once. As for time point: neoterminal ileum biopsy at postoperative endoscopy, about 6 months after surgery. The length of the CDR3 is 14 residues. The junction had 8 bases not matched to a gene; V was cut back by 5 bases and J by 4 bases. Germline V gene sequence: CDR1 MDHEN, CDR2 SYDVKM. The chain recombines TRBV28 with TRBJ2-7; 7 nucleotides agree with TRBD1. This sequence originates from an adult with Crohn's disease. Material: ileal tissue. The CDR3 nucleotides read TGTGCCAGCAGTATGTACTTGGGACAGTACGAGCAGTACGTC. This translates into CASSMYLGQYEQYV.